The present T cell receptor beta chain was sequenced within a study of blood T cell repertoires in COVID-19. Turning to the study itself: Samples came from the United States, Italy and Spain, spanning acute and convalescent COVID-19.

Using immunoSEQ multiplex PCR, the repertoire was profiled, and TCRdb retains in-frame clones only, with some absent. The sample includes 100,000 or so clones, around 85% of them seen just once. Germline V gene data show CDR1 as KGHDR and CDR2 as SFDVKD. This CDR3 comprises 11 residues. V lost 3 bases and J 10 bases, leaving 3 bases between the germline ends. The receptor was derived from a woman in her 70s with active or convalescent COVID-19. Material: peripheral blood. The chain joins TRBV24-1 to TRBJ1-6; no firm D call. The CDR3 DNA reads as TGTGCCACCAGTGATCTGTCACCCCTCCACTTT. Translating gives CATSDLSPLHF.